The 19 T cell receptor beta chains reported below all come from one sample, sequenced in a study of metastatic and nonmetastatic thyroid tumors. TCRdb re-clonotyped the PCR reads through MiXCR. The sample lists 25,000 to 30,000 clones; roughly 23% were seen once. Nobody among the patients had been given any treatment before thyroid surgery. Input material: blood. Source of these receptors: a female donor with papillary thyroid cancer or a benign thyroid nodule (not recorded which). Some clones in this sample may be carry-over from other donors' samples.

Relative to its sample, this clone is medium-sized. V and J are TRBV7-2 and TRBJ2-7, with D unresolved. V lost 3 bases and J 5 bases, leaving 8 bases between the germline ends. This CDR3 comprises 12 residues. The V gene's germline CDR1 is SGHTA and CDR2 FQGNSA. The CDR3 loop is CASSFGFNEQYF. In DNA form, the CDR3 reads TGTGCCAGCAGCTTTGGGTTTAACGAGCAGTACTTC. Based on the CDR3 plus reference TRBV7-2 and TRBJ2-7, the full variable domain is GAGVSQSPSNKVTEKGKDVELRCDPISGHTALYWYRQSLGQGLEFLIYFQGNSAPDKSGLPSDRFSAERTGGSVSTLTIQRTQQEDSAVYLCASSFGFNEQYFGPGTRLTVT.

This clone has at least ten counts. V is TRBV10-2 and J is TRBJ2-2; 7 positions match TRBD2. The length of the CDR3 is 15 residues. CDR1 is WSHSY, CDR2 SAAADI, per germline. J was trimmed by 2 bases and V by 4 bases; bases with no gene match: 4. CDR3 amino acids: CASSVGDYNTGELFF. Here the CDR3 DNA reads TGCGCCAGCAGTGTAGGGGACTACAACACCGGGGAGCTGTTTTTT.

This clone was seen many times. V is TRBV20-1 and J is TRBJ2-7, with D maybe TRBD1 (5 bases). The CDR3 consists of 13 residues. Trimming pared 0 bases from V and 1 base from J, leaving 7 bases between. The germline gives CDR1 DFQATT, CDR2 SNEGSKA (reference sequence). This CDR3 reads CSAREGQSYEQYF. CDR3 nucleotide sequence: TGCAGTGCTAGAGAGGGGCAGTCCTACGAGCAGTACTTC.

The chain has TRBV28 and TRBJ2-7; no reliable D call. The germline V gene encodes CDR1 MDHEN and CDR2 SYDVKM. Trimming left V 1 base short and J 3 bases short, with 13 bases between. The CDR3 is 15 residues long. CDR3 amino acids: CASSLFPGPFYEQYF. The CDR3 coding sequence is TGTGCCAGCAGTTTATTCCCAGGCCCCTTCTACGAGCAGTACTTC.

The chain couples TRBV6-1 to TRBJ2-5; weak D call: TRBD2 (6 bases). The CDR3 is 14 amino acids. Trimming removed 6 bases from V and 4 bases from J, with 15 bases in between. Germline V lookup: CDR1 MNHNS, CDR2 SASEGT. CDR3 region: CASRMVAARETQYF. CDR3 bases: TGTGCCAGCAGGATGGTAGCGGCAAGAGAGACCCAGTACTTC.

This clone has a count of ten or more. The chain is built from TRBV13 and TRBJ2-3; 10 bases fit TRBD2. The CDR3 has 19 amino acids. V dropped 7 bases and J dropped 2; count of bases not matched to a gene: 18. CDR1 is PRHDT, CDR2 FYEKMQ, per germline (reference sequence). The CDR3 loop is CASTYLIRVLAGSTDTQYF. CDR3 coding DNA: TGTGCCAGCACCTACCTTATCAGGGTACTAGCGGGATCCACAGATACGCAGTATTTT.

This clone was seen at least ten times. Here the CDR3 reads CASSLVGTDTQYF. CDR3 in DNA: TGTGCCAGCAGCTTAGTGGGGACAGATACGCAGTATTTT. The rearrangement links TRBV13 to TRBJ2-3; no reliable D call. This CDR3 has 13 residues. The V end was cut by 1 base, the J end by 3 bases, with 5 bases between. Germline V gives CDR1 PRHDT, CDR2 FYEKMQ (reference sequence). Drawing the rest from reference TRBV13 and TRBJ2-3, the complete variable domain is AAGVIQSPRHLIKEKRETATLKCYPIPRHDTVYWYQQGPGQDPQFLISFYEKMQSDKGSIPDRFSAQQFSDYHSELNMSSLELGDSALYFCASSLVGTDTQYFGPGTRLTVL.

This clone qualifies as medium-sized. The chain uses TRBV6-5 and TRBJ2-2, with 12 positions matching TRBD2. Germline CDR1 is MNHEY and CDR2 is SVGAGI. V trimming: 0 bases; J trimming: 4 bases; junction bases outside the gene matches: 0. CDR3 length: 16 residues. The CDR3 region has the DNA TGTGCCAGCAGTTACTCGACTAGCGGGAGCACCGGGGAGCTGTTTTTT. It yields the protein CASSYSTSGSTGELFF.

This clone came up many times. This may stem from a read error, because a much larger clone lies one nucleotide away. This sample also contains other DNA sequences that code for the same CDR3. The chain is built from TRBV27 and TRBJ2-7, with D unresolved. Germline V gives CDR1 MNHEY, CDR2 SMNVEV (reference sequence). Between the trimmed V and J ends, which lost 6 bases and 0 bases, there was a span of 12 bases. The CDR3 is 14 residues long. This CDR3 is CASSLGDISYEQYF. The CDR3 region has the DNA TGTGCCAGCAGCCTCGGAGATATCTCCTACGAGCAGTACTTC.

With regard to this clone: The CDR3 end shows no conserved phenylalanine or tryptophan, and so a read error is likely. This chain joins TRBV20-1 and TRBJ1-2; 8 bases map to TRBD1. Germline loops: CDR1 DFQATT, CDR2 SNEGSKA (reference sequence). The CDR3 runs to 13 residues. The J segment lost 4 bases and the V segment lost 6 bases, leaving 7 bases of the junction unmatched. CDR3 nucleotide sequence: TGCAGTGCCGTACAGGGACAGGCCTATGGCTACACCTCC. It codes for CSAVQGQAYGYTS.

The chain joins TRBV28 to TRBJ1-1; D possibly corresponds to TRBD1 (6 bases). This CDR3 has 13 amino acids. Trimming cost V 6 bases and J 9 bases, with 17 bases left between them. Germline CDR1 is MDHEN and CDR2 is SYDVKM. The CDR3 DNA sequence: TGTGCCAGCAGCCAAAGGGATGGACAGAAAGCTTTCTTT. Its translation: CASSQRDGQKAFF.

This clone came up a few times. An end of the junction does not agree with germline; a read error may underlie this. This chain joins TRBV2 and TRBJ1-2, with a weak D call TRBD1 (6 bases). Germline V gene lookup returns CDR1 SNHLY and CDR2 FYNNEI. The CDR3 covers 12 residues. CDR3 DNA sequence: TGTGCCAGCAGCGAAGCGGGGGCTGGCTACACCTTC. Its protein product is CASSEAGAGYTF.

This clone was detected ten times or more. The chain carries TRBV9 and TRBJ1-1; D remains ambiguous. Trimming removed 3 bases from V and 1 base from J, with 16 bases in between. The CDR3 contains 16 residues. From germline, CDR1 is SGDLS and CDR2 YYNGEE. The CDR3 protein is CASSANPWAANTEAFF. DNA of the CDR3: TGTGCCAGCAGCGCCAACCCGTGGGCTGCGAACACTGAAGCTTTCTTT.

This clone has a handful of counts. Possible read error: a much larger clone is one base away. The rearrangement joins TRBV29-1 to TRBJ2-3; tentative D call: TRBD1 (6 bases). The V gene's germline CDR1 is SQVTM and CDR2 ANQGSEA. The ends were cut back, 8 bases at V and 2 bases at J, with 14 bases in the middle. The CDR3 has 13 residues. Here the CDR3 reads CSSSQGFTDTQYF. The CDR3 region has the DNA TGCAGCTCTTCACAGGGTTTCACAGATACGCAGTATTTT.

This clone was detected a few times. The chain carries TRBV10-1 and TRBJ2-7; 8 bases agree with TRBD1. V lost 10 bases, J lost 5 bases, and 10 bases stayed unmatched. The CDR3 spans 13 residues. The V gene's germline CDR1 is WNHNN and CDR2 SYGVQD (reference sequence). CDR3 bases: TGCGCCACTTCGACAGGGGTACGCAACGAGCAGTACTTC. It yields the protein CATSTGVRNEQYF.

This clone was observed a handful of times. The genes are TRBV28 and TRBJ2-7; D gene unclear. V lost 7 bases and J lost 1, with 11 bases in between. This CDR3 is 13 amino acids long. The germline V gene has CDR1 MDHEN and CDR2 SYDVKM. For the CDR3, the DNA is TGTGCCAGCAAGTTCCCCCGGTCCTACGAGCAGTACTTC. Protein product: CASKFPRSYEQYF.

Concerning this clone: Germline and junction disagree at one end, which may indicate a read error. V usage is TRBV7-9 and J usage is TRBJ1-1; D not resolved. The CDR3 is made up of 14 amino acids. Germline V CDR1 and CDR2: SEHNR, FQNEAQ (reference sequence). CDR3: CASNLEAVNTEAFF. The CDR3 bases are TGTGCCAGCAACTTAGAGGCAGTGAACACTGAAGCTTTCTTT.

The chain is built from TRBV27 and TRBJ1-1; D is unresolved. CDR3 size: 14 residues. Trimming shortened V by 8 bases and J by 4 bases, and 17 bases separated the two germline ends. Germline lookup yields CDR1 MNHEY and CDR2 SMNVEV (reference sequence). In DNA form, the CDR3 reads TGTGCCAGCCATCAAAACAGCTTAGCCACTGAAGCTTTCTTT. Protein: CASHQNSLATEAFF.

This clone was observed many times. This chain connects TRBV27 to TRBJ2-7; 8 nucleotides agree with TRBD2. The CDR3 has 14 residues. J lost 1 base, V lost 7 bases, and 6 bases had no gene match. Looked up from germline, CDR1 is MNHEY and CDR2 is SMNVEV (reference sequence). In nucleotides, the CDR3 is TGTGCCAGCAAGGCTAGCGGGCTTTCCTACGAGCAGTACTTC. Translation gives CASKASGLSYEQYF.